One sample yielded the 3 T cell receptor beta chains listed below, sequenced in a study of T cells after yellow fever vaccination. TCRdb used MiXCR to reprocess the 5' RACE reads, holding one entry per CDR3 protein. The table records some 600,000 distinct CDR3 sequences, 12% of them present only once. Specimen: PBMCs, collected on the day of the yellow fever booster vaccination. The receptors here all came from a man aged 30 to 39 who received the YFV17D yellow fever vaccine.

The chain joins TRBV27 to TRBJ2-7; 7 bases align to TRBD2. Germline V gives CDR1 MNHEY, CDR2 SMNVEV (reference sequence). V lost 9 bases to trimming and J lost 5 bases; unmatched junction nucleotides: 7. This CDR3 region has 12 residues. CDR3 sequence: CASKRDAHEQYF. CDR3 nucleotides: TGTGCCAGTAAGCGGGATGCCCACGAGCAGTACTTC.

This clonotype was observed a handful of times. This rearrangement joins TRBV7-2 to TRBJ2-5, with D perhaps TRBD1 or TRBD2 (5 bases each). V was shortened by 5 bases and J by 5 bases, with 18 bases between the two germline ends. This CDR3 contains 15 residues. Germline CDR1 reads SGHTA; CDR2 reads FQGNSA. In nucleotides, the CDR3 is TGTGCCAGCAGCCGGGGCTCGAGACGGTGGGAGACCCAGTACTTC. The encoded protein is CASSRGSRRWETQYF. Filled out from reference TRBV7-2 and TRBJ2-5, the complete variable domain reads GAGVSQSPSNKVTEKGKDVELRCDPISGHTALYWYRQSLGQGLEFLIYFQGNSAPDKSGLPSDRFSAERTGGSVSTLTIQRTQQEDSAVYLCASSRGSRRWETQYFGPGTRLLVL.

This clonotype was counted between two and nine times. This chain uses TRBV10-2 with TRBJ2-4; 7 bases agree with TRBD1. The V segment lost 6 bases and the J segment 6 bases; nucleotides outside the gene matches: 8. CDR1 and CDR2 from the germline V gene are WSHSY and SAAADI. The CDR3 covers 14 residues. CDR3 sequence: CASRGPGQLNIQYF. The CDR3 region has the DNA TGCGCCAGCAGGGGTCCGGGACAGCTAAACATTCAGTACTTC.